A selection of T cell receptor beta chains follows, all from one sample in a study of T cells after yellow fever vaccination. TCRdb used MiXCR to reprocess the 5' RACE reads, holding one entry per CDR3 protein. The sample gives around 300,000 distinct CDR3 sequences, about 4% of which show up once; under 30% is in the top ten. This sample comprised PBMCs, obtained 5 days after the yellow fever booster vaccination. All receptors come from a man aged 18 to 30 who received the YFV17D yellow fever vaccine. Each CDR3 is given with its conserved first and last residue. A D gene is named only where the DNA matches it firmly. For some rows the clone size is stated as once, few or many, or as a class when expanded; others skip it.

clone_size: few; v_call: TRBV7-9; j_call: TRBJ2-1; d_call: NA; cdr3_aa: CASNPPGLNEQFF; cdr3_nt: TGTGCCAGCAATCCGCCGGGACTCAATGAGCAGTTCTTC
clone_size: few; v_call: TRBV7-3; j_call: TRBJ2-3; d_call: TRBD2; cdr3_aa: CASSPIAGGARDTQYF; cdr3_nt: TGTGCCAGCAGCCCGATAGCGGGGGGGGCCAGAGATACGCAGTATTTT
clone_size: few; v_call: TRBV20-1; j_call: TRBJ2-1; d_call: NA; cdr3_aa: CSARGPTVDNEQFF; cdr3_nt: TGCAGTGCTAGGGGGCCTACTGTCGACAATGAGCAGTTCTTC
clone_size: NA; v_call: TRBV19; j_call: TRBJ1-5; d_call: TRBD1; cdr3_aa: CASRDRPWGGNQPQHF; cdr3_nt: TGTGCCAGTAGGGACAGGCCTTGGGGGGGCAATCAGCCCCAGCATTTT
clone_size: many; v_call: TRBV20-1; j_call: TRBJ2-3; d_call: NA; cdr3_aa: CSGGTGADTQYF; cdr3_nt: TGCAGTGGAGGGACCGGCGCAGATACGCAGTATTTT
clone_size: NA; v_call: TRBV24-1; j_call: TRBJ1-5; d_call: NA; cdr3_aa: CATSDPGRYQPQHF; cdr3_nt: TGTGCCACCAGTGATCCGGGACGCTATCAGCCCCAGCATTTT
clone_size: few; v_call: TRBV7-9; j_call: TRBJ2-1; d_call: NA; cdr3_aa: CASSLGSWLDNEQFF; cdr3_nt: TGTGCCAGCAGCTTAGGAAGTTGGTTGGACAATGAGCAGTTCTTC
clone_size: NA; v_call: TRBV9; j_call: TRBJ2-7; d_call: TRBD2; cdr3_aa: CASSVGTSGDYEQYF; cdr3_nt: TGTGCCAGCAGCGTCGGGACTAGCGGGGACTACGAGCAGTACTTC
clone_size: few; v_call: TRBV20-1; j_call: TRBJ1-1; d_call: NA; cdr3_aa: CSAREDLNTEAFF; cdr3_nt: TGCAGTGCTAGAGAGGACCTGAACACTGAAGCTTTCTTT
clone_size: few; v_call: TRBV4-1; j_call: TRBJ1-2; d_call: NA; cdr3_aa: CASSQGSGDGYTF; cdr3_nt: TGCGCCAGCAGCCAAGGGTCCGGGGACGGCTACACCTTC
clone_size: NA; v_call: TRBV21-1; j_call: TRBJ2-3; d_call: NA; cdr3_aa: CASSPPAGINPTDTQYF; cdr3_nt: TGTGCCAGCAGCCCCCCTGCCGGGATAAATCCCACAGATACGCAGTATTTT
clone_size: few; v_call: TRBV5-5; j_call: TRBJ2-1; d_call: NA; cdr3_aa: CASSLELGHSYNEQFF; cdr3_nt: TGTGCCAGCAGCTTGGAACTAGGGCATTCCTACAATGAGCAGTTCTTC
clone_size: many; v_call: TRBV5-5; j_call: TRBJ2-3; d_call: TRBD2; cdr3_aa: CASSPLGLVSSDTQYF; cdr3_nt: TGTGCCAGCAGCCCATTGGGACTAGTCTCATCCGATACGCAGTATTTT
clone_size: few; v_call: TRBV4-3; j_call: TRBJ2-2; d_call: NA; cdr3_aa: CASSEDPGLGGAGELFF; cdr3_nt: TGCGCCAGCAGCGAAGACCCCGGTCTCGGAGGGGCCGGGGAGCTGTTTTTT
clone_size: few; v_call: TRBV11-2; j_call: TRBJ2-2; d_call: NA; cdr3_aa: CASSLVEEYTGELFF; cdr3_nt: TGTGCCAGCAGCTTGGTTGAGGAGTACACCGGGGAGCTGTTTTTT
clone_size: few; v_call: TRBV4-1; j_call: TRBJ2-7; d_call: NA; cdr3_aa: CASSQGFVSEQYF; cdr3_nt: TGCGCCAGCAGCCAAGGATTCGTCTCCGAGCAGTACTTC
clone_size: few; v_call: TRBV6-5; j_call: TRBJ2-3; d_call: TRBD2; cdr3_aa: CASSYSRLAGGMNTQYF; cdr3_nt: TGTGCCAGCAGTTACTCTCGACTAGCGGGGGGGATGAATACGCAGTATTTT
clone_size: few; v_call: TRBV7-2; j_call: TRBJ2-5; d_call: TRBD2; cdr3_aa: CASSRLASGSGETQYF; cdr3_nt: TGTGCCAGCAGCCGACTAGCATCGGGATCAGGGGAGACCCAGTACTTC
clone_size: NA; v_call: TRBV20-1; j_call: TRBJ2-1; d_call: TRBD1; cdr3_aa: CSARDGQGPYNEQFF; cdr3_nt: TGCAGTGCTAGGGATGGACAGGGGCCTTACAATGAGCAGTTCTTC